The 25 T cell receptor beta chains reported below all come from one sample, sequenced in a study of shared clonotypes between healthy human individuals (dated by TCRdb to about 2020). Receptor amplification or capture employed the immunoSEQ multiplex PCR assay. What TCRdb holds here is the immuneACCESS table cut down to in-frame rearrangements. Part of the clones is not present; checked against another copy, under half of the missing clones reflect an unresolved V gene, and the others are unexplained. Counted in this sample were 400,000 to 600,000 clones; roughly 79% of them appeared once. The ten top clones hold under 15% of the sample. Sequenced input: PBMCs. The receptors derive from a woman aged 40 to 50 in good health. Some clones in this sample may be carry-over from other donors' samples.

CDR3: CASSISIMNTEAFF. CDR3 coding DNA: TGTGCCAGTAGTATATCGATAATGAACACTGAAGCTTTCTTT. This sequence joins TRBV19 and TRBJ1-1; D gene uncertain. CDR1 is LNHDA and CDR2 is SQIVND in the germline V gene (reference sequence). V was shortened by 2 bases and J by 0 bases, with 7 bases between the two germline ends. The CDR3 extends over 14 amino acids.

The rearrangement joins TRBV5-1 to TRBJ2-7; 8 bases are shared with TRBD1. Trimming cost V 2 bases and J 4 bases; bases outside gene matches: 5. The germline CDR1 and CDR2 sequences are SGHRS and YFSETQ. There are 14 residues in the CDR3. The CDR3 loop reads CASSFLDRVYEQYF. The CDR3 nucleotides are TGCGCCAGCAGCTTTTTGGACAGGGTGTACGAGCAGTACTTC.

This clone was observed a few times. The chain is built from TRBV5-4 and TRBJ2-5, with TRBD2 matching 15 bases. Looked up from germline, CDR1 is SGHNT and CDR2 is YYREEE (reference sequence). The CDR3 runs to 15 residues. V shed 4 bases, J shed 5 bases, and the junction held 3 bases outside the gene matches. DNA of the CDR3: TGTGCCAGCAGCGCCGGACTAGCGGGAGGGGAGACCCAGTACTTC. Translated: CASSAGLAGGETQYF.

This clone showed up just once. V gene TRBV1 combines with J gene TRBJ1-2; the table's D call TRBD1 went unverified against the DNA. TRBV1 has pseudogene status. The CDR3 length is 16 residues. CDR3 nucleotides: TGCACCAGCAGCCAACGGAGGGGACAGGGTAAATATGGCTACACCTTC. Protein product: CTSSQRRGQGKYGYTF.

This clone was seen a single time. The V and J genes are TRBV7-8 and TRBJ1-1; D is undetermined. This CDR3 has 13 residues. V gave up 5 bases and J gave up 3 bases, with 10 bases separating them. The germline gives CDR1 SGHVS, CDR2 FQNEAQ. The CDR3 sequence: CASSPTRHTEAFF. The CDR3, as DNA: TGTGCCAGCAGCCCCACCAGGCACACTGAAGCTTTCTTT. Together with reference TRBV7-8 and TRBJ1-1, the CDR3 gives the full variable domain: GAGVSQSPRYKVAKRGQDVALRCDPISGHVSLFWYQQALGQGPEFLTYFQNEAQLDKSGLPSDRFFAERPEGSVSTLKIQRTQQEDSAVYLCASSPTRHTEAFFGQGTRLTVV.

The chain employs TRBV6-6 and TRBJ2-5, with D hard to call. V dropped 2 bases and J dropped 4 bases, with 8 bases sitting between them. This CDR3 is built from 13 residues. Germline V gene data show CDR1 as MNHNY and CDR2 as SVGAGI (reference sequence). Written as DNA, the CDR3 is TGTGCCAGCAGTTACATCATTGGAGAGACCCAGTACTTC. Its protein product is CASSYIIGETQYF.

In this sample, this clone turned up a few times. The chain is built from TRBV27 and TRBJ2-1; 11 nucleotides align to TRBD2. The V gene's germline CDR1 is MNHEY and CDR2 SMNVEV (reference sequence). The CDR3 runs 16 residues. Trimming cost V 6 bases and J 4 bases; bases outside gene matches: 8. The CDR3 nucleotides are TGTGCCAGCAGCCACAGGGGACTAGCGGCTTACAATGAGCAGTTCTTC. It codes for CASSHRGLAAYNEQFF.

The CDR3 loop reads CASSPPGGTQYF. The CDR3 bases are TGCGCCAGCAGCCCCCCCGGGGGGACCCAGTACTTC. The chain is built from TRBV5-1 and TRBJ2-5; tentatively, D is TRBD2 (6 bases). This CDR3 has 12 amino acids. CDR1 SGHRS and CDR2 YFSETQ come from the germline V gene. Deletions cut 4 bases from V and 7 bases from J, with 11 bases between.

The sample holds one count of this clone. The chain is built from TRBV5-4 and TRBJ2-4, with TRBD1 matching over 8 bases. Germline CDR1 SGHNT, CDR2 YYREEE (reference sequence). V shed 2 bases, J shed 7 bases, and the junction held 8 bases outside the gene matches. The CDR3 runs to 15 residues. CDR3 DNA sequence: TGTGCCAGCAGCTTCGGACAGGGTCGGTTCAACATTCAGTACTTC. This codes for CASSFGQGRFNIQYF. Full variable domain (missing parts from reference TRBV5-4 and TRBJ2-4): ETGVTQSPTHLIKTRGQQVTLRCSSQSGHNTVSWYQQALGQGPQFIFQYYREEENGRGNFPPRFSGLQFPNYSSELNVNALELDDSALYLCASSFGQGRFNIQYFGAGTRLSVL.

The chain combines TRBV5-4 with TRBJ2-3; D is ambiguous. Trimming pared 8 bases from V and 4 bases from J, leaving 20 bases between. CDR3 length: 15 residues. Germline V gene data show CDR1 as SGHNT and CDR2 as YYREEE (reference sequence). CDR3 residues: CASSTSRHPADTQYF. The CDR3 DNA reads TGTGCCAGTAGCACGAGTCGCCACCCGGCAGATACGCAGTATTTT.

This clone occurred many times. CDR3 coding DNA: TGTGCCAGTAGAGTGGTCGGGACCAACTATGGCTACACCTTC. It translates to CASRVVGTNYGYTF. The V gene is TRBV19, the J gene TRBJ1-2, with a weak D call TRBD1 (5 bases). The length of the CDR3 is 14 residues. Germline V lookup: CDR1 LNHDA, CDR2 SQIVND (reference sequence). V shed 6 bases and J shed 2 bases, with 13 bases lying between them. Complete variable domain (other parts from reference TRBV19 and TRBJ1-2): DGGITQSPKYLFRKEGQNVTLSCEQNLNHDAMYWYRQDPGQGLRLIYYSQIVNDFQKGDIAEGYSVSREKKESFPLTVTSAQKNPTAFYLCASRVVGTNYGYTFGSGTRLTVV.

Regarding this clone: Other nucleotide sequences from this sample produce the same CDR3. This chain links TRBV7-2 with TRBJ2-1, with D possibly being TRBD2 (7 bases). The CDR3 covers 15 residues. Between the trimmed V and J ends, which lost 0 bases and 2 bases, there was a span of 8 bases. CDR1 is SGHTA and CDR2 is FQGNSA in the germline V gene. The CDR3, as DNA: TGTGCCAGCAGCTTAGCGGGGGGGCCCTACAATGAGCAGTTCTTC. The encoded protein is CASSLAGGPYNEQFF.

The CDR3 region is CASSWAYHATDTQYF. The DNA of the CDR3 is TGTGCCAGCAGTTGGGCTTACCACGCCACAGATACGCAGTATTTT. The chain uses TRBV6-6 and TRBJ2-3; D is unclear. CDR1 and CDR2 (germline): MNHNY, SVGAGI (reference sequence). CDR3 length equals 15 residues. The V and J ends lost 4 bases and 2 bases respectively, with 13 bases between them.

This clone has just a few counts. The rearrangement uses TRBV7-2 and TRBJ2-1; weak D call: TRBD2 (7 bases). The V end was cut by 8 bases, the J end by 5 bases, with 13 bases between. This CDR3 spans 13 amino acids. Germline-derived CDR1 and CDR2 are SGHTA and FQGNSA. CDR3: CASSRGGDNEQFF. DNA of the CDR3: TGTGCCAGCTCAAGGGGGGGAGACAATGAGCAGTTCTTC. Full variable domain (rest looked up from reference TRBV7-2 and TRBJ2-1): GAGVSQSPSNKVTEKGKDVELRCDPISGHTALYWYRQSLGQGLEFLIYFQGNSAPDKSGLPSDRFSAERTGGSVSTLTIQRTQQEDSAVYLCASSRGGDNEQFFGPGTRLTVL.

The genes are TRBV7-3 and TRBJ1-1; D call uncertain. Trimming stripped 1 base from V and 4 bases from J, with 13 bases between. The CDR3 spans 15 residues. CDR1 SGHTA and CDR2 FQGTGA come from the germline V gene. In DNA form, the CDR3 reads TGTGCCAGCAGCTTAATTAGGGTGGGTCGCACTGAAGCTTTCTTT. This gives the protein CASSLIRVGRTEAFF.

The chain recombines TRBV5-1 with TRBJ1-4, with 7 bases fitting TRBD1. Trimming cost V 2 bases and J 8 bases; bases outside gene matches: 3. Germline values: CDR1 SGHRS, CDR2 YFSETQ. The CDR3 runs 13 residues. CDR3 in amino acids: CASSFPGQEKLFF. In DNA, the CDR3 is TGCGCCAGCAGCTTTCCGGGACAGGAAAAACTGTTTTTT.

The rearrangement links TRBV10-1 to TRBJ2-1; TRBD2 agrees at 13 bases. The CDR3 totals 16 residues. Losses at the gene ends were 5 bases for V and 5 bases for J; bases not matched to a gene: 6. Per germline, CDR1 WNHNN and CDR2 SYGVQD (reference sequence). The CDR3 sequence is CASSRGLAGRDNEQFF. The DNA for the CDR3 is TGCGCCAGCAGTCGGGGACTAGCGGGAAGGGACAATGAGCAGTTCTTC.

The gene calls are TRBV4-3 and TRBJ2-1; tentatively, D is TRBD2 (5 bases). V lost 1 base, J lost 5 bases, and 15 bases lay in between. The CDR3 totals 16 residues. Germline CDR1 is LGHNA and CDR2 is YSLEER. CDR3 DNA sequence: TGCGCCAGCAGCCAAGCCCCCAGCGGCCCTAACAATGAGCAGTTCTTC. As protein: CASSQAPSGPNNEQFF.

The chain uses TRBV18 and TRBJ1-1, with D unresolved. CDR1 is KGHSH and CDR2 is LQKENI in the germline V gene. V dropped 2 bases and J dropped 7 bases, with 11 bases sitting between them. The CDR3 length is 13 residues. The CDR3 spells CASSPEGRHEAFF. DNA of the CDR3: TGTGCCAGCTCACCAGAAGGACGCCATGAAGCTTTCTTT.

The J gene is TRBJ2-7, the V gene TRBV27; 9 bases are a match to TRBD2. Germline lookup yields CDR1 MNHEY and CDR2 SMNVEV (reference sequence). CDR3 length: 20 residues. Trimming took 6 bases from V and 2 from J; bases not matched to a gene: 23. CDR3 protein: CASSKRGDPGGLARTYEQYF. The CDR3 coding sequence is TGTGCCAGCAGCAAAAGGGGGGATCCTGGAGGACTAGCGCGGACCTACGAGCAGTACTTC.

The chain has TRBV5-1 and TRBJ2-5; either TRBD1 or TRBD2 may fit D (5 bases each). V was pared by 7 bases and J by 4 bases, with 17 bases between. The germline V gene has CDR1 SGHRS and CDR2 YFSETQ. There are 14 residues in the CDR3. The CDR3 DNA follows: TGCGCCAGCGGGATGGGGGAGCTAGGAGAGACCCAGTACTTC. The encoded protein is CASGMGELGETQYF.

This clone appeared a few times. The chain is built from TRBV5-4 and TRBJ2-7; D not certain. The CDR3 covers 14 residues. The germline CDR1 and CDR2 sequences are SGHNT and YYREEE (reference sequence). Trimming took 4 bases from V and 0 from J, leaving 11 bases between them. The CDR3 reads CASSADWSSYEQYF. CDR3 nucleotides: TGTGCCAGCAGCGCAGACTGGAGCTCCTACGAGCAGTACTTC.

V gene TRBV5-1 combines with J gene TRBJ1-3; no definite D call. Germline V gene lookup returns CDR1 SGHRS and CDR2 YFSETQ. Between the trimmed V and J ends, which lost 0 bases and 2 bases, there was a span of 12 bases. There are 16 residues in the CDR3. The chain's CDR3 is CASSLGAVETGNTIYF. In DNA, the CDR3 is TGCGCCAGCAGCTTGGGGGCGGTTGAGACTGGAAACACCATATATTTT.

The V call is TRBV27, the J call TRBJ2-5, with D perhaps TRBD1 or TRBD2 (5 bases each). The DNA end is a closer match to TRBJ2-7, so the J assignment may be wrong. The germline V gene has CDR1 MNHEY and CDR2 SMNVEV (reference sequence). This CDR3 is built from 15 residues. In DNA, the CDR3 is TGTGCCAGCAGTTTATCCTATTCTGGGGGAAACGAGCAGTACTTC. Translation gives CASSLSYSGGNEQYF.

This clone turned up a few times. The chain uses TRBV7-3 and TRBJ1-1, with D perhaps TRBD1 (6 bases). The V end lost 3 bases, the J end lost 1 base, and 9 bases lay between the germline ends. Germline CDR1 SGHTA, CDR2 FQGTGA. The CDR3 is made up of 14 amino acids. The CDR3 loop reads CASSFQGTNTEAFF. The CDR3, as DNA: TGTGCCAGCAGCTTCCAGGGGACGAACACTGAAGCTTTCTTT.